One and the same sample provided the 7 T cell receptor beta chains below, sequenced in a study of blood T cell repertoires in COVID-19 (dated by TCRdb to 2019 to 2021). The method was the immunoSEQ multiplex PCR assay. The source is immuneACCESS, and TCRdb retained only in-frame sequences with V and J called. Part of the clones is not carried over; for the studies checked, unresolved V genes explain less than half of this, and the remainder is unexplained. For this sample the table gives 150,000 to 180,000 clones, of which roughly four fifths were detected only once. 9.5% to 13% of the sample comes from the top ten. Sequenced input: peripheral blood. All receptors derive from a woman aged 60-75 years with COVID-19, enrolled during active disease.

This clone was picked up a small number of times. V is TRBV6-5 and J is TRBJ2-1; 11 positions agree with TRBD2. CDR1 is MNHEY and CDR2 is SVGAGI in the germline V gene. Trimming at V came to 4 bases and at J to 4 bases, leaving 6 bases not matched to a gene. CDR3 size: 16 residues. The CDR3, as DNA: TGTGCCAGCAGTTCTATAACTAGCGGGGGTTACAATGAGCAGTTCTTC. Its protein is CASSSITSGGYNEQFF.

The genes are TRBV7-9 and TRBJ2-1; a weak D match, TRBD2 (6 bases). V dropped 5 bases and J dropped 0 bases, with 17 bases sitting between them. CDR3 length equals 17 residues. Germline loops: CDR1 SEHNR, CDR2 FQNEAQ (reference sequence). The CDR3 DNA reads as TGTGCCAGCAGCGTAACGGGACTCTCGGTCTCCTACAATGAGCAGTTCTTC. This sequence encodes CASSVTGLSVSYNEQFF.

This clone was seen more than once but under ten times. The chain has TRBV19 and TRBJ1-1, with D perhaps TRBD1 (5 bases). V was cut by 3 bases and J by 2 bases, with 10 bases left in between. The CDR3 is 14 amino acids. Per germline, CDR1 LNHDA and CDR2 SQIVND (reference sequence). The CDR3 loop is CASSIQGSNTEAFF. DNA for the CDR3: TGTGCCAGTAGTATTCAGGGTTCTAACACTGAAGCTTTCTTT.

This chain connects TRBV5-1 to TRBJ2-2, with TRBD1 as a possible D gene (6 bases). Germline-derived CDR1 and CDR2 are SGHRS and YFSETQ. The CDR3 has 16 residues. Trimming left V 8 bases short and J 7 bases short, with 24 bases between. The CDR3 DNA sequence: TGCGCCAGTAAGGACAGTCAGGGCTCAAGAGGCGGGGAGCTGTTTTTT. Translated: CASKDSQGSRGGELFF.

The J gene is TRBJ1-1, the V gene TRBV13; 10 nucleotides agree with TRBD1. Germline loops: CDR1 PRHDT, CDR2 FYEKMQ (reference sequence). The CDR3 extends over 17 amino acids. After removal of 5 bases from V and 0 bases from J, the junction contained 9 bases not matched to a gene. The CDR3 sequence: CASSPRGQGRLNTEAFF. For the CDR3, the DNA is TGTGCCAGCAGCCCCCGGGGACAGGGGCGATTGAACACTGAAGCTTTCTTT.

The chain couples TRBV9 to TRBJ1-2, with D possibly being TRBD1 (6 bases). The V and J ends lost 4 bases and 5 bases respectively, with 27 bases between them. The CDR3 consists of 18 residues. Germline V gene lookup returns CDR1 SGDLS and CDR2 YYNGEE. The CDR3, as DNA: TGTGCCAGCAGCCGTAGTGGGCCTTGGGGGCAGGGAGCATATGGCTACACCTTC. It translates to CASSRSGPWGQGAYGYTF.

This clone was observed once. The CDR3 loop is CASSGTGGTEAFF. The CDR3 DNA follows: TGTGCCAGCTCCGGGACAGGGGGCACTGAAGCTTTCTTT. The chain couples TRBV19 to TRBJ1-1; 11 bases line up with TRBD1. Unmatched junction bases numbered 4, after V lost 9 bases and J lost 4 bases. Germline values: CDR1 LNHDA, CDR2 SQIVND (reference sequence). This CDR3 comprises 13 residues.